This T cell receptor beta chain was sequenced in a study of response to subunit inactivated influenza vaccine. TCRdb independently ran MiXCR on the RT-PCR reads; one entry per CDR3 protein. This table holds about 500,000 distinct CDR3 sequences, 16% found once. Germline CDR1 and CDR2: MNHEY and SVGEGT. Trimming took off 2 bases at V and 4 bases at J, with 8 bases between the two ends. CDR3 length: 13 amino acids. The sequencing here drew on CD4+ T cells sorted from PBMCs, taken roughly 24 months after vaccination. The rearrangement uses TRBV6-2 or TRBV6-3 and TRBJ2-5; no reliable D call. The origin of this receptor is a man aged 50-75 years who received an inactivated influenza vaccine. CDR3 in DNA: TGTGCCAGCAGTTACGAGATAGGAGAGACCCAGTACTTC. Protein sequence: CASSYEIGETQYF.